This T cell receptor (beta chain) was sequenced for a study of shared clonotypes between healthy human individuals. Positively selected for CCR7, the CD45RO-negative cells used as naive CD8 cells excluded terminally differentiated effector memory CD45RA+ cells. This table comes from immunoSEQ multiplex PCR, and its TCRdb copy is limited to in-frame clones, with some not included. The top ten clones hold around 1.2% of a sample with some 2 million clones, roughly 95% of them seen once. The receptor's source is a man aged 18 to 29 in good health. Sequencing was done on a sample of naive CD8+ T cells sorted from blood.

The CDR3: CASSFWGQGYTEAFF. The CDR3 nucleotides read TGTGCCAGCAGCTTTTGGGGACAGGGGTACACTGAAGCTTTCTTT. This chain links TRBV7-9 with TRBJ1-1; 10 positions agree with TRBD1. The germline V gene has CDR1 SEHNR and CDR2 FQNEAQ (reference sequence). After removal of 3 bases from V and 3 bases from J, the junction contained 4 bases not matched to a gene. This CDR3 contains 15 residues.